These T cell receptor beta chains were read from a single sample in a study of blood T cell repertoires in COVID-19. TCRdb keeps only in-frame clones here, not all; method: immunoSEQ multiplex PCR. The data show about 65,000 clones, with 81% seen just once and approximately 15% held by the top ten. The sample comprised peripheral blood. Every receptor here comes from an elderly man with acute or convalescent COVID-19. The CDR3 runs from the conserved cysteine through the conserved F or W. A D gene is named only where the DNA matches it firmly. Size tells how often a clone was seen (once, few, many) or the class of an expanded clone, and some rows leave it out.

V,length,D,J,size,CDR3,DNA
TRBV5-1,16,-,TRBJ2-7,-,CASSPTPGSRVGEQYF,TGCGCCAGCAGCCCTACTCCAGGGTCTAGAGTCGGCGAGCAGTACTTC
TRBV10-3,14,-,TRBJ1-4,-,CATAQEGTIEKLFF,TGTGCCACCGCTCAGGAGGGGACTATTGAAAAACTGTTTTTT
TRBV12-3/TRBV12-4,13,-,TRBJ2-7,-,CASSLGPNYEQYF,TGTGCCAGCAGTTTGGGGCCAAATTACGAGCAGTACTTC
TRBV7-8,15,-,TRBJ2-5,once,CASSLARGRVETQYF,TGTGCCAGCAGCTTAGCCCGGGGAAGGGTGGAGACCCAGTACTTC
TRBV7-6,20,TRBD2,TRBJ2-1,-,CASSFAFASGGSSSYNEQFF,TGTGCCAGCAGCTTTGCGTTTGCTAGCGGGGGGTCCAGCTCCTACAATGAGCAGTTCTTC
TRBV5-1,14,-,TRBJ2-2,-,CASRGLLDTGELFF,TGCGCCAGCCGAGGGCTTCTGGACACCGGGGAGCTGTTTTTT
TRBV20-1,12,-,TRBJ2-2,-,CSASPGPGELFF,TGCAGTGCTAGTCCTGGCCCCGGGGAGCTGTTTTTT
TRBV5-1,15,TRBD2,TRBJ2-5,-,CASSPPSGAQETQYF,TGCGCCAGCAGCCCTCCTAGCGGGGCCCAAGAGACCCAGTACTTC
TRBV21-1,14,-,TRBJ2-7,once,CASSKPQGPNEQYF,TGTGCCAGCAGCAAACCCCAGGGGCCGAACGAGCAGTACTTC
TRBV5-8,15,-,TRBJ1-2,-,CASSFQTGINYGYTF,TGTGCCAGCAGCTTCCAGACAGGCATTAACTATGGCTACACCTTC
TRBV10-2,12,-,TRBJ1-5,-,CASSRPGQPQHF,TGCGCCAGCAGTCGGCCGGGACAGCCCCAGCATTTT
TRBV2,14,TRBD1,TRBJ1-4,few,CASSLQGALEKLFF,TGTGCCAGCAGTCTACAGGGGGCGTTGGAAAAACTGTTTTTT
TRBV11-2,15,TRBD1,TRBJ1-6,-,CASSREGQGNSPLHF,TGTGCCAGCAGTCGTGAGGGACAGGGGAATTCACCCCTCCACTTT
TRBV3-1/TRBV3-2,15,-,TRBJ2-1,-,CASSTTAGTNNEQFF,TGTGCCAGCAGCACCACAGCGGGGACAAACAATGAGCAGTTCTTC
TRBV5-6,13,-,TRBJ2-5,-,CASSLMSRETQYF,TGTGCCAGCAGCCTGATGTCCCGGGAGACCCAGTACTTC
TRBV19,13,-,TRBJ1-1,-,CASSETVTTEAFF,TGTGCCAGTAGTGAGACAGTGACGACTGAAGCTTTCTTT
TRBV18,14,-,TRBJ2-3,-,CASSSAGRGDTQYF,TGTGCCAGCTCTTCCGCAGGGCGGGGAGATACGCAGTATTTT
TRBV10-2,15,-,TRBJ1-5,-,CASSESNRSNQPQHF,TGCGCCAGCAGTGAGTCGAATCGGAGCAATCAGCCCCAGCATTTT
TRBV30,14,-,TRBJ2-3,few,CAWSNVGDTDTQYF,TGTGCCTGGAGTAATGTCGGAGACACAGATACGCAGTATTTT
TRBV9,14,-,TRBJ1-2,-,CASSVVPDSYGYTF,TGTGCCAGCAGCGTCGTCCCCGACAGCTATGGCTACACCTTC
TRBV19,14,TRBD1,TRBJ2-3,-,CASRRTGGRDTQYF,TGTGCCAGTCGTAGGACAGGGGGTAGAGATACGCAGTATTTT
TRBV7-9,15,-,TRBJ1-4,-,CASSLVGTGSEKLFF,TGTGCCAGCAGCTTAGTAGGGACCGGGAGTGAAAAACTGTTTTTT
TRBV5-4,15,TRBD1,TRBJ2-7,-,CASSSRTGGDNEQYF,TGTGCCAGCAGCTCAAGGACAGGGGGCGACAACGAGCAGTACTTC
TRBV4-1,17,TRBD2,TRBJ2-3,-,CASSQDSVQRGGHTQYF,TGCGCCAGCAGCCAAGATTCGGTACAGCGGGGCGGACATACGCAGTATTTT
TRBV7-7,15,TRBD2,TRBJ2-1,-,CASRPLAGGRNEQFF,TGTGCTAGCAGACCTCTAGCGGGGGGGCGTAATGAGCAGTTCTTC
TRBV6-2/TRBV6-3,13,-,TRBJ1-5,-,CASSYDRDQPQHF,TGTGCCAGCAGTTACGACAGAGATCAGCCCCAGCATTTT
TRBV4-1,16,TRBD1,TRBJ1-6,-,CASSLARQGYNSPLHF,TGCGCCAGCAGCCTCGCAAGACAGGGCTATAATTCACCCCTCCACTTT
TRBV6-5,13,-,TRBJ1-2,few,CASSSPRPYGYTF,TGTGCCAGCAGTTCCCCTAGGCCGTATGGCTACACCTTC
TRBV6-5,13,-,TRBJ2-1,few,CASRAPGGNEQFF,TGTGCCAGCAGGGCCCCGGGTGGGAATGAGCAGTTCTTC
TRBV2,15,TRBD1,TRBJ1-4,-,CASSRDRGANEKLFF,TGTGCCAGCAGCCGGGACAGGGGAGCTAATGAAAAACTGTTTTTT
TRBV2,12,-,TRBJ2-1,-,CASKGDNNEQFF,TGTGCCAGCAAGGGGGATAACAATGAGCAGTTCTTC
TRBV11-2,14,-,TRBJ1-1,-,CASSLGRGSTEAFF,TGTGCCAGCAGCTTAGGCAGGGGAAGCACTGAAGCTTTCTTT
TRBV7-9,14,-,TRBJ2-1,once,CATPVGRLYNEQFF,TGTGCCACCCCGGTGGGGCGGCTGTACAATGAGCAGTTCTTC
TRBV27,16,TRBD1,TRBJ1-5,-,CASSLSSGGTHQPQHF,TGTGCCAGCAGTTTATCGTCAGGGGGAACCCATCAGCCCCAGCATTTT
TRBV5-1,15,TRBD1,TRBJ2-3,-,CASSLAGTGTDTQYF,TGCGCCAGCAGCTTGGCCGGGACAGGGACAGATACGCAGTATTTT
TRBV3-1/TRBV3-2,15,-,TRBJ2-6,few,CASSQEGAGANVLTF,TGTGCCAGCAGCCAAGAGGGAGCTGGGGCCAACGTCCTGACTTTC
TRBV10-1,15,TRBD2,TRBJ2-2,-,CASSETSVNTGELFF,TGCGCCAGCAGTGAAACTAGCGTGAACACCGGGGAGCTGTTTTTT
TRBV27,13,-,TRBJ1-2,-,CASSTRAIYGYTF,TGTGCCAGCAGTACGAGGGCAATCTATGGCTACACCTTC
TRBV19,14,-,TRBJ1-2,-,CASSTHQGLYGYTF,TGTGCCAGTAGTACTCACCAGGGTCTCTATGGCTACACCTTC
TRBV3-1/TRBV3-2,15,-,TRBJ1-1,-,CASSQDWGRNTEAFF,TGTGCCAGCAGCCAAGATTGGGGCCGGAACACTGAAGCTTTCTTT
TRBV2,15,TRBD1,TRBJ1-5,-,CASRRQGASNQPQHF,TGTGCCAGCAGAAGACAGGGGGCGAGCAATCAGCCCCAGCATTTT
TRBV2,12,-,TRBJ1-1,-,CASRRGNTEAFF,TGTGCCAGCAGAAGGGGCAACACTGAAGCTTTCTTT
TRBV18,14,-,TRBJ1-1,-,CASSPGGSNTEAFF,TGTGCCAGCTCACCAGGGGGGTCGAACACTGAAGCTTTCTTT
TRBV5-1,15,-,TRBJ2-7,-,CASSLKGGDFYEQYF,TGCGCCAGCAGCTTGAAGGGTGGGGACTTCTACGAGCAGTACTTC
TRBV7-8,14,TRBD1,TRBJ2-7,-,CASSLGQGYYEQYF,TGTGCCAGCAGCTTGGGACAGGGGTACTACGAGCAGTACTTC
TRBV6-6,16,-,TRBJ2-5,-,CASRNRGAGGVETQYF,TGTGCCAGCAGAAACAGGGGTGCGGGGGGCGTGGAGACCCAGTACTTC